This T cell receptor beta chain was sequenced for a study of T cell changes during pregnancy in multiple sclerosis. Germline V lookup: CDR1 SGHTS, CDR2 YDEGEE. With 4 bases clipped from V and 3 bases from J, the junction kept 7 bases outside the gene matches. The CDR3 has 15 residues. Clones were read by immunoSEQ multiplex PCR, and TCRdb kept only the in-frame ones, dropping some. Altogether almost 55,000 clones are present, roughly 90% being singletons, with the ten largest covering 3%. This receptor was obtained from a female donor with multiple sclerosis, enrolled in a pregnancy study. J is TRBJ1-5 and V is TRBV5-8; 7 bases are shared with TRBD1. The material was CD8+ T cells from peripheral blood mononuclear cells, obtained before pregnancy. CDR3: CASSLTGFPNQPQHF. In DNA form, the CDR3 reads TGTGCCAGCAGCCTGACAGGGTTCCCCAATCAGCCCCAGCATTTT.